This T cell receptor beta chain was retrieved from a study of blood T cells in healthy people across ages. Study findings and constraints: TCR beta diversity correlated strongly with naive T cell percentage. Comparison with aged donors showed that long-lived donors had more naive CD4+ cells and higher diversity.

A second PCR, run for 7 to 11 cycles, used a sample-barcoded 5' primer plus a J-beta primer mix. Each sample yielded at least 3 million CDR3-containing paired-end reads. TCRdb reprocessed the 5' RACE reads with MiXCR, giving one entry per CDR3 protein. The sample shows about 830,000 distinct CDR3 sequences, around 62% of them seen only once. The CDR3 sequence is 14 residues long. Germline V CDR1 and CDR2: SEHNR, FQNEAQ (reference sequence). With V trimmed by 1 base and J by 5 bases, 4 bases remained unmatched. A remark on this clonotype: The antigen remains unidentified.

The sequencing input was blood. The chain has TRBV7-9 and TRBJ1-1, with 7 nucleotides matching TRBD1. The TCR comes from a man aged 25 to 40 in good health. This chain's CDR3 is CASSLVTGETEAFF. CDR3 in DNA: TGTGCCAGCAGCTTAGTTACAGGGGAAACTGAAGCTTTCTTT.